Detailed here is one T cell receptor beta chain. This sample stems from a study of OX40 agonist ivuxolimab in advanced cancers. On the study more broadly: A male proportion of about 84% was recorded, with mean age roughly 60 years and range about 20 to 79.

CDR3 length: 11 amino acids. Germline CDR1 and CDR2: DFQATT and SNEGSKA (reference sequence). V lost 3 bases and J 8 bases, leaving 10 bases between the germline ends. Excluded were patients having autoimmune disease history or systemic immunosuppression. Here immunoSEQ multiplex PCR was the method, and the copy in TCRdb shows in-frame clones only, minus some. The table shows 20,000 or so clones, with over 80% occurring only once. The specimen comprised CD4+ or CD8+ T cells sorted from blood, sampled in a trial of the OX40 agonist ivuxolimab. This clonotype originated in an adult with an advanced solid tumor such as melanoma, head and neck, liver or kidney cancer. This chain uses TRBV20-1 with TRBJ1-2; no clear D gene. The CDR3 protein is CSASGVGGYTF. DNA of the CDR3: TGCAGTGCTAGTGGCGTTGGCGGCTACACCTTC.